The TCR beta chain under discussion was sequenced for a study of T cell responses to AZD1222 COVID-19 vaccine. Notes on the study in general: Spike-specific TCR breadth and depth grew following two AZD1222 doses. Repertoires were sampled only after the peak T cell response.

Using immunoSEQ multiplex PCR, the repertoire was profiled, and TCRdb retains in-frame clones only, with some absent. The sample holds tens of thousands of clones, 80% to 90% seen once. Trimming removed 5 bases from V and 2 bases from J, with 9 bases in between. This CDR3 comprises 13 residues. Second doses at about 4 or about 12 weeks were pooled. About this clone: Its matching antigen is unknown.

This clonotype was sampled from an adult who received the AZD1222 COVID-19 vaccine. V and J are TRBV12-3 or TRBV12-4 and TRBJ1-2; D perhaps matches TRBD1 (6 bases). The sample here was peripheral blood, taken 28 days after the second AZD1222 dose. CDR3 amino acids: CASSTGQNYGYTF. The CDR3 DNA reads as TGTGCCAGCAGTACAGGGCAGAACTATGGCTACACCTTC.